This TCR beta chain is drawn from a study of OX40 agonist ivuxolimab in advanced cancers. About the study: Eligibility rules accepted prior anti-PD-1, anti-PD-L1 or anti-CTLA-4 therapy, and under 45% had some. General study results and limits: Partial responders receiving 0.1-3.0 mg/kg showed among the lowest clonal expansion. CD4+ T cells averaged fewer expanded clones than CD8+ T cells. The work left the antigen specificity of expanded peripheral T cells undetermined.

Profiling relied on immunoSEQ multiplex PCR, and the TCRdb table lists in-frame clones only, not all of them. Of 75,000 to 100,000 clones listed, roughly 80% were seen once; the top ten hold about 2.5%. Notes on this clone: Its specificity is not known.

Per germline, CDR1 SGHNT and CDR2 YENEEA. The CDR3 extends over 13 amino acids. Trimming shortened V by 4 bases and J by 0 bases, and 4 bases separated the two germline ends. This chain links TRBV11-3 with TRBJ2-1; D is ambiguous. The sample was CD4+ or CD8+ T cells sorted from blood, taken in a trial of the OX40 agonist ivuxolimab. This sequence originates from an adult with an advanced solid tumor such as melanoma, head and neck, liver or kidney cancer. Written as DNA, the CDR3 is TGTGCCAGCAGCTCCAGCTCCTACAATGAGCAGTTCTTC. It encodes CASSSSSYNEQFF. The full variable domain, in which reference TRBV11-3 and TRBJ2-1 provide the parts outside the CDR3, is EAGVVQSPRYKIIEKKQPVAFWCNPISGHNTLYWYLQNLGQGPELLIRYENEEAVDDSQLPKDRFSAERLKGVDSTLKIQPAELGDSAVYLCASSSSSYNEQFFGPGTRLTVL.